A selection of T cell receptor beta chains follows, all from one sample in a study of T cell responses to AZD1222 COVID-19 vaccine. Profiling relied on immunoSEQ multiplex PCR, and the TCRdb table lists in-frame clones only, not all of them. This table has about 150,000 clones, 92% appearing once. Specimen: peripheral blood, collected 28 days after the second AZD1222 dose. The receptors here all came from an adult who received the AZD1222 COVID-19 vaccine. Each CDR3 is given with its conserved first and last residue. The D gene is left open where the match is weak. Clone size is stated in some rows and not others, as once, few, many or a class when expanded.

TGTGCCAGCAGCCAGGGGTTCGTTGAAGCTTTCTTT | CASSQGFVEAFF | NA | TRBJ1-1 | NA | TRBV14
TGTGCCAGCAGCGTACTCACCAGGGAGCAGGCCCAAGAGACCCAGTACTTC | CASSVLTREQAQETQYF | NA | TRBJ2-5 | NA | TRBV5-6
TGTGCCTCCTGGACAGGGAGCACTGAAGCTTTCTTT | CASWTGSTEAFF | NA | TRBJ1-1 | TRBD1 | TRBV30
TGTGCCAGTGCAGGGACAGGGGTTCAGGCACCTGAAGCTTTCTTT | CASAGTGVQAPEAFF | NA | TRBJ1-1 | TRBD1 | TRBV19
TGTGCCAGCAGTAGACAGGGGACCGGCAATCAGCCCCAGCATTTT | CASSRQGTGNQPQHF | medium-sized | TRBJ1-5 | TRBD1 | TRBV6-6
TGTGCCAGTACCCTCGGTTTAACTAGCGGCCTGTCCTCCTACAATGAGCAGTTCTTC | CASTLGLTSGLSSYNEQFF | once | TRBJ2-1 | TRBD2 | TRBV19
TGTGCCAGCAGCCAAGTATCCTCGACTAGCGGGAGCTTCTACGAGCAGTACTTC | CASSQVSSTSGSFYEQYF | NA | TRBJ2-7 | TRBD2 | TRBV3-1/TRBV3-2
TGTGCCAGCAGCTCAACACAGGAGAACTATGGCTACACCTTC | CASSSTQENYGYTF | NA | TRBJ1-2 | NA | TRBV6-5
TGTGCCACCAGTGATTGGGACAGGGGAGGTAGGGAGACCCAGTACTTC | CATSDWDRGGRETQYF | NA | TRBJ2-5 | TRBD1 | TRBV24-1
TGTGCCAGCAGCTTATGGGCGGGGAGCTCCTACGAGCAGTACTTC | CASSLWAGSSYEQYF | NA | TRBJ2-7 | NA | TRBV7-2
TGTGCCAGCACCCTGGGGGGCGGGAGGGCGTTCTACAATGAGCAGTTCTTC | CASTLGGGRAFYNEQFF | NA | TRBJ2-1 | TRBD2 | TRBV5-4
TGTGCCAGCACATGGGACAGGTCTAACTATGGCTACACCTTC | CASTWDRSNYGYTF | NA | TRBJ1-2 | TRBD1 | TRBV28
TGTGCCAGCAGGACAGGGGACAATCAGCCCCAGCATTTT | CASRTGDNQPQHF | NA | TRBJ1-5 | TRBD1 | TRBV6-5
TGTGCCATCAGGAGAAGGATTAATGAAAAACTGTTTTTT | CAIRRRINEKLFF | NA | TRBJ1-4 | NA | TRBV10-3
TGTGCCAGCAGCCCCGGGACAGGAGGGTCGCCCCAGCATTTT | CASSPGTGGSPQHF | NA | TRBJ1-5 | TRBD1 | TRBV7-8
TGTGCCAGCAGCGTAGGCCCAGTAGAAAATTCACCCCTCCACTTT | CASSVGPVENSPLHF | NA | TRBJ1-6 | NA | TRBV9
TGTGCCAGCTCACCCGCGCCAGGGGGCCAAACTGAAGCTTTCTTT | CASSPAPGGQTEAFF | NA | TRBJ1-1 | TRBD1 | TRBV18
TGTGCCAGCAGGGGGGAGAGCTACACCTTC | CASRGESYTF | NA | TRBJ1-2 | NA | TRBV28
TGTGCCTGGCGAGGTGGTCACAATCAGCCCCAGCATTTT | CAWRGGHNQPQHF | NA | TRBJ1-5 | NA | TRBV30
TGTGCCAGCAGCCGGACTAGCGGTTGGGGGAATGAGCAGTTCTTC | CASSRTSGWGNEQFF | once | TRBJ2-1 | TRBD2 | TRBV14
TGTGCCATCAGTGAGCGTGGGATGCCTGTCACTGAAGCTTTCTTT | CAISERGMPVTEAFF | NA | TRBJ1-1 | NA | TRBV10-3
TGTGCCAGTAGTACCTACGACAGGGCTAATTCACCCCTCCACTTT | CASSTYDRANSPLHF | NA | TRBJ1-6 | TRBD1 | TRBV19
TGTGCCAGCAGCTCTAACAGGGGTAAAGACACCGGGGAGCTGTTTTTT | CASSSNRGKDTGELFF | NA | TRBJ2-2 | TRBD1 | TRBV5-4
TGTGCCAGTAGATCCATCGACATTAGTGAAAAACTGTTTTTT | CASRSIDISEKLFF | NA | TRBJ1-4 | NA | TRBV19
TGTGCCAGCAGCTTAGATCTGGGGGCCGACTTCAATGAGCAGTTCTTC | CASSLDLGADFNEQFF | NA | TRBJ2-1 | NA | TRBV11-2
TGTGCCAGCAGCTTAGAAAGCCTTACCGGGACAGGGAGCAGCAATCAGCCCCAGCATTTT | CASSLESLTGTGSSNQPQHF | NA | TRBJ1-5 | TRBD1 | TRBV11-3
TGTGCCAGCAGCACCGGGACAGTTAAAAACATTCAGTACTTC | CASSTGTVKNIQYF | NA | TRBJ2-4 | TRBD1 | TRBV28
TGCGCCAGCAGCTCCCCCCCTAGCACAGATACGCAGTATTTT | CASSSPPSTDTQYF | NA | TRBJ2-3 | NA | TRBV5-1
TGCGCCAGCAGCCAAGATTCAGGGGGGAATCAGCCCCAGCATTTT | CASSQDSGGNQPQHF | NA | TRBJ1-5 | TRBD1 | TRBV4-1
TGTGCCAGCAGTCAGGGGGACAGGGTCGAGATTACCTTC | CASSQGDRVEITF | NA | TRBJ1-2 | TRBD1 | TRBV28
TGTGCCAGTACCGCTGACAGGGTGAGCTCTGGGGCCAACGTCCTGACTTTC | CASTADRVSSGANVLTF | NA | TRBJ2-6 | TRBD1 | TRBV19
TGTGCCAGCAGTTCTGTTGGACAGGGGGCCAACTATGGCTACACCTTC | CASSSVGQGANYGYTF | NA | TRBJ1-2 | TRBD1 | TRBV5-4
TGTGCCAGCAGAACAGGGGGCTCGGGAAACACCATATATTTT | CASRTGGSGNTIYF | NA | TRBJ1-3 | TRBD1 | TRBV28
TGTGCCAGCAGTGAACAGTATGGCTACACCTTC | CASSEQYGYTF | NA | TRBJ1-2 | NA | TRBV2
TGTGCCAGCAGTGAAACCATAGGACAGGGCTTTAGGTATGGCTACACCTTC | CASSETIGQGFRYGYTF | NA | TRBJ1-2 | TRBD1 | TRBV6-1
TGTGCCAGCAGCTTAGATCCCCCGTCCGGACATACCTCTGGAAACACCATATATTTT | CASSLDPPSGHTSGNTIYF | NA | TRBJ1-3 | NA | TRBV7-2
TGTGCCAGTAGTCAACGACAGGAGTCCTACGAGCAGTACTTC | CASSQRQESYEQYF | NA | TRBJ2-7 | NA | TRBV19
TGTGCCAGCACCCTGGGGGCGAACACTGAAGCTTTCTTT | CASTLGANTEAFF | NA | TRBJ1-1 | NA | TRBV28
TGTGCCTGGAGGGGGCTTCAGAGGAACACTGAAGCTTTCTTT | CAWRGLQRNTEAFF | NA | TRBJ1-1 | NA | TRBV30
TGTGCCAGCAGCCGGGAGTCGGTTGAGCAGTTCTTC | CASSRESVEQFF | NA | TRBJ2-1 | NA | TRBV7-8
TGTGCCAGCAGTCTTACAGGGGGCAGGAATCAGCCCCAGCATTTT | CASSLTGGRNQPQHF | NA | TRBJ1-5 | TRBD1 | TRBV28
TGTGCCACCAGTGACCCGGGACAAGCGAACACTGAAGCTTTCTTT | CATSDPGQANTEAFF | NA | TRBJ1-1 | NA | TRBV24-1
TGTGCCAGCAGCCAACAAATACATACCACAGCTAACACTGAAGCTTTCTTT | CASSQQIHTTANTEAFF | NA | TRBJ1-1 | NA | TRBV7-9
TGTGCCAGCAGTACTGGAGCGGGCCGGGGGAACAATGAGCAGTTCTTC | CASSTGAGRGNNEQFF | NA | TRBJ2-1 | NA | TRBV27
TGTGCCAGCAGCGGGGCCCGGGTTGAAAAACTGTTTTTT | CASSGARVEKLFF | NA | TRBJ1-4 | NA | TRBV5-6
TGTGCCAGCATGGGCACAGGTATGTTGGAGCAGTACTTC | CASMGTGMLEQYF | NA | TRBJ2-7 | NA | TRBV6-5
TGTGCCTGGAGTCCAGGACAGGGAACCTACGAGCAGTACTTC | CAWSPGQGTYEQYF | NA | TRBJ2-7 | TRBD1 | TRBV30